Presented here are 30 T cell receptor beta chains from one specimen sequenced in a study of T cell repertoires in cytomegalovirus infection. One entry per CDR3 protein results from TCRdb running MiXCR on the reads. The sample carries approximately 140,000 distinct CDR3 sequences, 5.5% to 8% recorded once. Sequencing was done on a sample of PBMCs. Receptors were obtained from a human donor in good health (CMV status not recorded). Some clones in this sample may be carry-over from other donors' samples.

This clonotype has ten or more counts. The chain has TRBV7-2 and TRBJ2-3; 12 nucleotides agree with TRBD2. Trimming took 4 bases from V and 6 from J; bases not matched to a gene: 11. Germline assignment: CDR1 SGHTA and CDR2 FQGNSA. The CDR3 sequence is 17 residues long. The CDR3 sequence: CASSSWTSGALWDTQYF. CDR3 in DNA: TGTGCCAGCAGCTCCTGGACTAGCGGGGCGTTATGGGATACGCAGTATTTT.

This clonotype was counted many times. The chain employs TRBV7-9 and TRBJ2-7; D perhaps matches TRBD1 (5 bases). The CDR3 spans 14 residues. Germline assignment: CDR1 SEHNR and CDR2 FQNEAQ (reference sequence). V lost 4 bases, J lost 0 bases, and 10 bases lay in between. The CDR3 is CASSSRQSSYEQYF. The DNA for the CDR3 is TGTGCCAGCAGCTCCCGACAGAGCTCCTACGAGCAGTACTTC. Combining the CDR3 with reference TRBV7-9 and TRBJ2-7 gives the whole variable domain DTGVSQNPRHKITKRGQNVTFRCDPISEHNRLYWYRQTLGQGPEFLTYFQNEAQLEKSRLLSDRFSAERPKGSFSTLEIQRTEQGDSAMYLCASSSRQSSYEQYFGPGTRLTVT.

This clonotype was observed many times. The V and J genes are TRBV19 and TRBJ1-5; 10 bases are a match to TRBD1. CDR1 is LNHDA, CDR2 SQIVND, per germline (reference sequence). The CDR3 contains 15 residues. Trimming removed 8 bases from V and 6 bases from J; junction bases left unmatched: 10. The CDR3 protein is CASQRRQGASQPQHF. For the CDR3, the DNA is TGTGCCAGTCAGAGGCGACAGGGGGCGAGTCAGCCCCAGCATTTT.

At least ten counts were recorded for this clonotype. J is TRBJ2-2 and V is TRBV12-3 or TRBV12-4, with D tentatively TRBD1 (5 bases). CDR3 length: 15 residues. Between the trimmed V and J ends, which lost 3 bases and 2 bases, there was a span of 10 bases. This CDR3 reads CASSLQGFNTGELFF. DNA of the CDR3: TGTGCCAGCAGTTTGCAGGGCTTTAACACCGGGGAGCTGTTTTTT.

Only a few counts were recorded for this clonotype. V gene TRBV4-2 combines with J gene TRBJ2-1, with 10 bases matching TRBD2. CDR3 length: 15 amino acids. V lost 4 bases, J lost 7 bases, and 7 bases stayed unmatched. Germline V gives CDR1 LGHNA, CDR2 YNFKEQ. DNA for the CDR3: TGTGCCAGCAGCCGTGCAGCGGGGGGGCAGAATGAGCAGTTCTTC. Its translation: CASSRAAGGQNEQFF.

A word on this clonotype: Just one base apart from a much larger clone, this may be a read error. This sequence joins TRBV29-1 and TRBJ2-7, with D perhaps TRBD2 (6 bases). The CDR3 is 13 amino acids. The germline V gene encodes CDR1 SQVTM and CDR2 ANQGSEA. CDR3 coding DNA: TGCAGCGTTGAAGGGGGGGAGCTCTACGAGCCGTACTTC. Protein: CSVEGGELYEPYF.

This clonotype was counted at least ten times. The chain employs TRBV7-2 and TRBJ2-6; no clear D. V was clipped by 2 bases and J by 0 bases, with 5 bases between them. The CDR3 totals 15 residues. CDR1 is SGHTA and CDR2 is FQGNSA in the germline V gene. CDR3 amino acids: CASSLSRSGANVLTF. In nucleotides, the CDR3 is TGTGCCAGCAGCTTATCCCGCTCTGGGGCCAACGTCCTGACTTTC.

This clonotype was found a few times. The CDR3 loop reads CAISGAGQTEAFF. The CDR3 nucleotides read TGTGCCATCAGTGGGGCAGGGCAGACTGAAGCTTTCTTT. This sequence joins TRBV10-3 and TRBJ1-1; the D gene is possibly TRBD1 (5 bases). V gave up 4 bases and J gave up 5 bases, with 11 bases separating them. Germline CDR1 ENHRY, CDR2 SYGVKD. The CDR3 extends over 13 amino acids.

This clonotype was seen at least ten times. The chain uses TRBV7-2 and TRBJ2-3; D could derive from TRBD1 or TRBD2 (5 bases each). The CDR3 consists of 14 residues. In germline, CDR1 is SGHTA, CDR2 FQGNSA. The V and J ends lost 1 base and 4 bases respectively, with 9 bases between them. The CDR3 coding sequence is TGTGCCAGCAGCTTAGGCATGGGGGCAGATACGCAGTATTTT. Its protein is CASSLGMGADTQYF.

This clonotype was observed many times. J is TRBJ2-7 and V is TRBV7-2; no reliable D call. The CDR3 sequence is 14 residues long. Germline V CDR1 and CDR2: SGHTA, FQGNSA. V was cut by 4 bases and J by 5 bases, with 15 bases left in between. CDR3 residues: CASSSLTVLDEQYF. The CDR3 nucleotides are TGTGCCAGCAGCTCCCTAACAGTTCTCGACGAGCAGTACTTC. The full variable domain, in which reference TRBV7-2 and TRBJ2-7 provide the parts outside the CDR3, is GAGVSQSPSNKVTEKGKDVELRCDPISGHTALYWYRQSLGQGLEFLIYFQGNSAPDKSGLPSDRFSAERTGGSVSTLTIQRTQQEDSAVYLCASSSLTVLDEQYFGPGTRLTVT.

This clonotype appeared many times. The genes are TRBV11-3 and TRBJ2-1; D is perhaps TRBD1 or TRBD2 (5 bases each). The germline V and J ends were trimmed by 2 bases and 7 bases, with 12 bases remaining between them. Germline CDR1 is SGHNT and CDR2 is YENEEA. The CDR3 contains 14 residues. In nucleotides, the CDR3 is TGTGCCAGCAGCTTATCACCAGGGAGTAATGAGCAGTTCTTC. Amino acid sequence: CASSLSPGSNEQFF.

The V and J genes are TRBV4-3 and TRBJ2-3, with 9 positions matching TRBD1. Per the germline V gene, CDR1 is LGHNA and CDR2 is YSLEER. Trimming took 0 bases from V and 3 from J; bases not matched to a gene: 4. The CDR3 is 16 amino acids. The CDR3 DNA sequence: TGCGCCAGCAGCCAAGATTTACAGGGGGCAACAGATACGCAGTATTTT. Translated, it gives CASSQDLQGATDTQYF.

This clonotype was recorded at least ten times. The chain combines TRBV7-2 with TRBJ1-1; 7 bases line up with TRBD1. V lost 1 base and J lost 6; bases outside the gene matches: 8. Looked up from germline, CDR1 is SGHTA and CDR2 is FQGNSA. This CDR3 is 15 amino acids long. The CDR3 loop is CASSLGGGVRAEAFF. As DNA, the CDR3 is TGTGCCAGCAGCTTAGGAGGGGGCGTTAGAGCTGAAGCTTTCTTT. Looking up the rest from reference TRBV7-2 and TRBJ1-1 gives the full variable domain: GAGVSQSPSNKVTEKGKDVELRCDPISGHTALYWYRQSLGQGLEFLIYFQGNSAPDKSGLPSDRFSAERTGGSVSTLTIQRTQQEDSAVYLCASSLGGGVRAEAFFGQGTRLTVV.

The chain couples TRBV23-1 to TRBJ2-6, with a weak D call TRBD1 (5 bases). TRBV23-1 has ORF status, its function being uncertain. V was cut by 0 bases and J by 8 bases, with 11 bases left in between. The CDR3 loop spans 15 amino acids. The CDR3 DNA is TGCGCCAGCAGTCAATCAAGACAGCTACCCAACGTCCTGACTTTC. This translates into CASSQSRQLPNVLTF.

This clonotype was detected ten times or more. The chain employs TRBV5-1 and TRBJ2-1, with no clear D. Trimming shortened V by 0 bases and J by 2 bases, and 15 bases separated the two germline ends. The CDR3 sequence is 17 residues long. The germline V gene encodes CDR1 SGHRS and CDR2 YFSETQ. The CDR3 loop reads CASSLGRNLSPYNEQFF. CDR3 bases: TGCGCCAGCAGCTTGGGCCGGAATCTCAGCCCCTACAATGAGCAGTTCTTC.

This clonotype occurred many times. The genes are TRBV12-3 or TRBV12-4 and TRBJ2-3; no definite D call. V dropped 6 bases and J dropped 5 bases, with 6 bases sitting between them. The CDR3 has 11 amino acids. The CDR3 DNA sequence: TGTGCCAGCAGCCGACTAGATACGCAGTATTTT. It yields the protein CASSRLDTQYF.

In its sample, this clonotype was seen many times. This chain uses TRBV6-6 with TRBJ2-6; 7 bases agree with TRBD1. The CDR3 is 18 residues long. Germline trimming cut 4 bases from V and 0 bases from J; bases unmatched to any gene: 9. CDR1 is MNHNY, CDR2 SVGAGI, per germline (reference sequence). The DNA of the CDR3 is TGTGCCAGCAGTTCGATCGGGACAGCGAGCTCTGGGGCCAACGTCCTGACTTTC. Translating gives CASSSIGTASSGANVLTF.

This clonotype was detected ten times or more. J is TRBJ2-5 and V is TRBV25-1; D gene ambiguous. V lost 0 bases to trimming and J lost 2 bases, with 7 bases between them. CDR3 size: 14 residues. From germline, CDR1 is MGHDK and CDR2 SYGVNS. The CDR3 DNA reads TGTGCCAGCAGTGAATATGTGGCACAAGAGACCCAGTACTTC. It translates to CASSEYVAQETQYF.

A note on this clonotype: One end of the junction does not line up with germline, which may come from a read error. The gene calls are TRBV5-6 and TRBJ2-7, with D possibly being TRBD2 (6 bases). The CDR3 runs 13 residues. Germline V gene data show CDR1 as SGHDT and CDR2 as YYEEEE. The CDR3 sequence: CASSPGLQNERYF. The CDR3 DNA sequence: TGTGCCAGCAGCCCGGGACTTCAGAACGAGCGGTACTTC.

This clonotype was observed at least ten times. The V and J genes are TRBV7-2 and TRBJ1-1; D unclear. Germline CDR1 reads SGHTA; CDR2 reads FQGNSA. The CDR3 loop spans 14 amino acids. Trimming took 3 bases from V and 1 from J, leaving 9 bases between them. CDR3 DNA sequence: TGTGCCAGCAGCTTGTTTGCCGAGAACACTGAAGCTTTCTTT. It yields the protein CASSLFAENTEAFF.

Comment on this clonotype: The junction differs from germline at one of its ends, possibly a read error. The chain is built from TRBV20-1 and TRBJ1-2, with TRBD1 as a possible D gene (5 bases). Per germline, CDR1 DFQATT and CDR2 SNEGSKA (reference sequence). The CDR3 is 11 amino acids. In DNA, the CDR3 is TGCAGTGCTAAAGGGGCCTATGACTACACCTTC. Encoded protein: CSAKGAYDYTF.

The chain carries TRBV2 and TRBJ1-2; D may be TRBD1 (6 bases). The CDR3 contains 13 residues. Trimming shortened V by 1 base and J by 5 bases, and 8 bases separated the two germline ends. The germline V gene encodes CDR1 SNHLY and CDR2 FYNNEI. In DNA, the CDR3 is TGTGCCAGCAGTGAAGACAGGGCGTATGGCTACACCTTC. Its protein product is CASSEDRAYGYTF.

In this sample, this clonotype turned up many times. The chain recombines TRBV7-9 with TRBJ2-2; D gene ambiguous. The CDR3 extends over 14 amino acids. V lost 3 bases and J lost 1, with 6 bases in between. Germline CDR1 and CDR2: SEHNR and FQNEAQ (reference sequence). The CDR3 here is CASSLAMNTGELFF. DNA for the CDR3: TGTGCCAGCAGCTTGGCAATGAACACCGGGGAGCTGTTTTTT.

In its sample, this clonotype was seen many times. The chain employs TRBV7-2 and TRBJ2-7; TRBD1 is a possible D gene (5 bases). Germline V gene lookup returns CDR1 SGHTA and CDR2 FQGNSA. The CDR3 is made up of 12 amino acids. The V gene lost 5 bases and the J gene lost 3 bases, with 8 bases spanning the gap. CDR3 region: CASSRQYYEQYF. The CDR3 DNA follows: TGTGCCAGCAGCCGACAGTACTACGAGCAGTACTTC.

This clonotype showed up just a few times. This sequence joins TRBV2 and TRBJ1-2; maybe TRBD1 (5 bases). V lost 0 bases to trimming and J lost 3 bases, with 11 bases between them. Germline CDR1 and CDR2: SNHLY and FYNNEI. The CDR3 loop spans 15 amino acids. The CDR3 coding sequence is TGTGCCAGCAGTGAAGCCTGGGGGGAGGACTATGGCTACACCTTC. This codes for CASSEAWGEDYGYTF. Together with reference TRBV2 and TRBJ1-2, the CDR3 gives the full variable domain: EPEVTQTPSHQVTQMGQEVILRCVPISNHLYFYWYRQILGQKVEFLVSFYNNEISEKSEIFDDQFSVERPDGSNFTLKIRSTKLEDSAMYFCASSEAWGEDYGYTFGSGTRLTVV.

At least ten counts were recorded for this clonotype. The rearrangement uses TRBV19 and TRBJ2-1; D gene uncertain. CDR3 size: 15 residues. Germline CDR1 is LNHDA and CDR2 is SQIVND (reference sequence). V dropped 1 base and J dropped 10 bases, with 17 bases sitting between them. This CDR3 is CASSIVGFLFKEQFF. CDR3 nucleotides: TGTGCCAGTAGTATAGTTGGGTTTCTCTTTAAAGAGCAGTTCTTC.

This clonotype was counted at least ten times. V gene TRBV7-2 combines with J gene TRBJ2-5, with D perhaps matching TRBD2 (6 bases). Germline-derived CDR1 and CDR2 are SGHTA and FQGNSA. The V end lost 1 base, the J end lost 2 bases, and 8 bases lay between the germline ends. This CDR3 is built from 14 residues. CDR3 loop: CASSLVGLQETQYF. The DNA for the CDR3 is TGTGCCAGCAGCTTAGTAGGACTACAAGAGACCCAGTACTTC.

The chain recombines TRBV7-6 with TRBJ1-2; no clear D. This CDR3 has 14 residues. Trimming shortened V by 6 bases and J by 5 bases, and 16 bases separated the two germline ends. Germline V CDR1 and CDR2: SGHVS, FNYEAQ. Written as DNA, the CDR3 is TGTGCCAGCAGTACGGCGGCAGGAGATTATGGCTACACCTTC. This translates into CASSTAAGDYGYTF.

The V and J genes are TRBV4-3 and TRBJ1-5; D uncertain. The germline V and J ends were trimmed by 2 bases and 9 bases, with 11 bases remaining between them. The CDR3 spans 13 residues. CDR1 is LGHNA and CDR2 is YSLEER in the germline V gene. CDR3 loop: CASSQSQTRPQHF. Written as DNA, the CDR3 is TGCGCCAGCAGCCAATCCCAAACTCGGCCCCAGCATTTT.

There are many counts of this clonotype. The chain combines TRBV7-6 with TRBJ2-7; TRBD1 matches 7 bases. Germline trimming cut 5 bases from V and 2 bases from J; bases unmatched to any gene: 6. Germline V gene sequence: CDR1 SGHVS, CDR2 FNYEAQ. There are 14 residues in the CDR3. The CDR3, as DNA: TGTGCCAGCAGCGCAGGGGGACGCGCCTACGAGCAGTACTTC. Residues: CASSAGGRAYEQYF. Together with reference TRBV7-6 and TRBJ2-7, the CDR3 gives the full variable domain: GAGVSQSPRYKVTKRGQDVALRCDPISGHVSLYWYRQALGQGPEFLTYFNYEAQQDKSGLPNDRFSAERPEGSISTLTIQRTEQRDSAMYRCASSAGGRAYEQYFGPGTRLTVT.